This T cell receptor beta chain was observed in a study of molecular identifiers for immune sequencing clone quantification (dated by TCRdb to between 2017 and 2018). For the study in its entirety: In a replicate experiment, RNA from roughly 20,000 or 100,000 naive CD8 T cells was split into five aliquots, four of which were sequenced. The study was a methods study using CD8 T cells to benchmark molecular-identifier clustering-based TCR repertoire sequencing (MIDCIRS) and TCR RNA copy counting.

Points the paper makes about the study in general: When barcode sub-clustering was omitted, TCR diversity was inflated by chimeric consensus sequences, with chimeras reaching as high as 47%. The naive libraries included spiked-in Jurkat TCR RNA (around 10 copies' worth), and this RNA is not part of the donor repertoire. A single cell's worth of spiked-in Jurkat TCR RNA was reported detectable even among approximately 930,000 naive CD8 T cells. In CMV-specific effector cells, clones with more than 20 RNA copies contained over 98% of molecules, whereas in naive cells such clones contained under 1% of molecules. Roughly 3 recovered TCR RNA copies per cell were obtained by modeling, versus approximately 9 by digital PCR, implying a capture efficiency of approximately 30%. Highly expanded clone sizes could be underestimated because identical TCR molecules may share a barcode.

Libraries were prepared through PCR. The data were produced on an Illumina HiSeq 4000. Bulk TCR libraries were prepared as previously described, using TCR primers listed in Table S5. The Qiagen AllPrep DNA/RNA kit was used to purify total RNA. Before any analysis, reads coming from multiple sequencing runs of the same library were combined into one pool. The original pipeline was this. Reads were retained only if an exact TCR constant sequence was present, and the retained reads were trimmed to 150 nt and grouped according to their 12-nt molecular barcodes. Within each barcode group, reads were sub-clustered at a 15% Levenshtein threshold, and quality-weighted consensus sequences were built per RNA molecule. Non-functional sequences were filtered out, along with any lower-count sequence sitting one edit away from another sequence. Based on a fit of two negative binomial distributions, barcode sub-clusters having less than 20% of the maximum read count were discarded. Starting from the raw public reads, TCRdb applied fastp trimming at Q25, assembled clones with MiXCR and retained in-frame beta chains. Entries that share a CDR3 protein sequence are merged under the most common genes and DNA. TCRdb's processing, not the authors', yielded these V and J calls. This sample gives about 510,000 distinct CDR3 sequences in total; 20% to 25% of them show up just once. The ten largest clones represent around 0.84% of the sample.

With regard to this clonotype: Its antigen has not been determined. A much larger clone sits a single nucleotide away, making a read error possible.

Naive CD8 T cell libraries were made from 20,000 to 1,000,000 sorted cells using 10%, 30% or 50% of purified RNA. On a BD FACSAria II, naive CD8 T cells were FACS-sorted as CD8+CD4-CCR7+CD45RA+ and collected into RLT Plus buffer. Nine to eleven TCR copies' worth of Jurkat RNA were spiked into roughly 20,000-1,000,000 naive CD8 T cell samples to test detection sensitivity. CD8 T cells were enriched with RosetteSep CD8+ T Cell Enrichment Cocktail and Ficoll-Paque, followed by ACK red cell lysis. Trimmed from V: 5 bases; trimmed from J: 0 bases; junction bases lacking a gene match: 13. The CDR3, from cysteine to phenylalanine, totals 18 residues. The only DNA kept is the CDR3, 54 bases in frame from the first base. The germline V gene specifies MNHEY as CDR1 and SVGEGT as CDR2.

The TCR sequence derives from a human donor in good health. Some libraries in this study had Jurkat cell RNA spiked in. What was sequenced was naive CD8+ T cells from blood, with Jurkat cell RNA spiked in. Sample cell subset or site, as interpreted from the label and publication: FACS-sorted CD8+CD4-CCR7+CD45RA+ naive T cells. The chain joins TRBV6-2 or TRBV6-3 to TRBJ1-5, and 7 bases in between align with TRBD1. The bases read TGTGCCAGCAGTCAAGGGACAGAGCCGAGCTATAGCAATCAGCCCCAGCATTTT. Translated, this is CASSQGTEPSYSNQPQHF.